This T cell receptor (beta chain) is drawn from a study of Ad26.COV2.S vaccination and SARS-CoV-2 variants. Overall study context: Into the muscle, Ad26.COV2.S was dosed once or twice, 56 days apart. Study observations and caveats: Responses of spike-specific T cells (both CD8+ and CD4+) reportedly showed substantial breadth after vaccination. Analyses that measured TCR breadth and depth may have underestimated total T cell responses.

This sample's treatment: some 20 received Ad26.COV2.S at low or high dose, single or two shots; 5 received placebo; per-sample allocation not given. Specimen acquisition occurred on day 63 following the initial vaccine or placebo injection. Wuhan-strain spike was delivered by a replication-incompetent Ad26 vector. Worth noting for this clone: Its antigen is still unknown.

Deletions cut 8 bases from V and 0 bases from J, with 10 bases between. The CDR3 is 13 amino acids. Germline CDR1 SNHLY, CDR2 FYNNEI. Libraries were prepared by immunoSEQ multiplex PCR; TCRdb keeps only in-frame clonotypes and omits some of them. The sample consists of 300,000 to 500,000 clones, more than 85% of them appearing once. This chain connects TRBV2 to TRBJ1-1, with D possibly matching TRBD1 (6 bases). This receptor was identified in a person between 18 and 59 years old who received the Ad26.COV2.S COVID-19 vaccine or a placebo. Sequenced here: peripheral blood, sampled in a trial of Ad26.COV2.S vaccine versus placebo. This CDR3 is CASLGQLNTEAFF. The DNA of the CDR3 is TGTGCCAGCCTAGGACAGCTGAACACTGAAGCTTTCTTT.